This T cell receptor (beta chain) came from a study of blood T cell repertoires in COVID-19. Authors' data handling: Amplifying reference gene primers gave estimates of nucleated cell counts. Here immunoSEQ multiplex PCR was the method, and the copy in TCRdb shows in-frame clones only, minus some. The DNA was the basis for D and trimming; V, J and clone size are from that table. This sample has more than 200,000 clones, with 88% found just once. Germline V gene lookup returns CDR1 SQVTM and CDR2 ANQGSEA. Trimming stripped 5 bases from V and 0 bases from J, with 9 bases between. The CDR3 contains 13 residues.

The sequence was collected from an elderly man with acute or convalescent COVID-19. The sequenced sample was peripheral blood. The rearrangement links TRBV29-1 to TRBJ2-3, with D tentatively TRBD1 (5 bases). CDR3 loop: CSVLKGSTDTQYF. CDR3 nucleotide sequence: TGCAGCGTTTTAAAGGGGAGCACAGATACGCAGTATTTT.